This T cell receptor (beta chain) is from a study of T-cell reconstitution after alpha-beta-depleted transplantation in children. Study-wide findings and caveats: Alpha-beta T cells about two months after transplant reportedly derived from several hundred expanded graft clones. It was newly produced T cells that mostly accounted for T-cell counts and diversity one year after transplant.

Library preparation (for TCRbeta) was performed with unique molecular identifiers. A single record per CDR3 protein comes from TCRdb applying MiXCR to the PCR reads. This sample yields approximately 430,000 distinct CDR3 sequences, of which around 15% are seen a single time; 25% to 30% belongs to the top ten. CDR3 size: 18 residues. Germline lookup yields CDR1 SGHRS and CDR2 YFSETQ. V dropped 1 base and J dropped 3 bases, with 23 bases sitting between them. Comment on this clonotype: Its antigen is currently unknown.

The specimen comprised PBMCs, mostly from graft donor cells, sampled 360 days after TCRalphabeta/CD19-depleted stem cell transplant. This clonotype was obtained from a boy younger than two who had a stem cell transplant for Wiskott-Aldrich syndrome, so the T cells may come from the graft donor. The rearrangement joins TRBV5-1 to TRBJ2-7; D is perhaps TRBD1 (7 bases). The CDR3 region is CASSLKRWARGDGYEQYF. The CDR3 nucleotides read TGCGCCAGCAGCTTGAAGCGGTGGGCCAGGGGGGATGGCTACGAGCAGTACTTC. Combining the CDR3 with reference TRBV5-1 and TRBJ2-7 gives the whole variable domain KAGVTQTPRYLIKTRGQQVTLSCSPISGHRSVSWYQQTPGQGLQFLFEYFSETQRNKGNFPGRFSGRQFSNSRSEMNVSTLELGDSALYLCASSLKRWARGDGYEQYFGPGTRLTVT.